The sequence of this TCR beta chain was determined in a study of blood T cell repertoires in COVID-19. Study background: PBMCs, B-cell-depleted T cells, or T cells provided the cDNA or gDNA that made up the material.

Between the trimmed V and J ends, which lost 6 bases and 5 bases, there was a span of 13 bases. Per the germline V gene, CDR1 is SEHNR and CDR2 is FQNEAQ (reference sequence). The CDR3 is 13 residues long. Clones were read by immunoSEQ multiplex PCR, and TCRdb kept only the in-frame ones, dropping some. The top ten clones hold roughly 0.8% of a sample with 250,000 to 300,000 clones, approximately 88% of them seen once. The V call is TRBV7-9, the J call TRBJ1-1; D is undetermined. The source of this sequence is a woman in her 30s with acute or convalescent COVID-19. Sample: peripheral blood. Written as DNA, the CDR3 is TGTGCCAGCAGTTCTTACAGAGTAACTGAAGCTTTCTTT. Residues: CASSSYRVTEAFF.